The source of this T cell receptor (beta chain) is a study of Ad26.COV2.S vaccination and SARS-CoV-2 variants. Study at large: Intramuscular Ad26.COV2.S doses were given once or twice, 56 days apart.

Treatment noted: 15 to 20 received Ad26.COV2.S at low or high dose, single or two shots; 5 received placebo; per-sample allocation not given. Material that was analyzed had been drawn on day 63 after the first vaccine or placebo injection. Its platform was an Ad26 vector, and its expressed antigen was Wuhan-strain SARS-CoV-2 spike. TCRdb keeps only in-frame clones here, not all; method: immunoSEQ multiplex PCR. The top ten hold 6.4% of the sample, which has more than 300,000 clones, roughly nine tenths seen once. Germline V gene lookup returns CDR1 SEHNR and CDR2 FQNEAQ (reference sequence). The ends were cut back, 2 bases at V and 9 bases at J, with 23 bases in the middle. The CDR3 covers 16 residues. Study results and limitations: Total T cell responses were possibly underestimated by TCR breadth and depth analyses. Among vaccine recipients, spike-specific TCR breadth exceeded that of placebo recipients.

A word on this clone: The antigen is undetermined.

The receptor was isolated from a person between 18 and 60 years old who received the Ad26.COV2.S COVID-19 vaccine or a placebo. The chain employs TRBV7-9 and TRBJ2-7, with TRBD1 as a possible D gene (6 bases). The specimen comprised peripheral blood, sampled in a trial of Ad26.COV2.S vaccine versus placebo. CDR3 protein: CASSLPITGLDPRQYF. In DNA, the CDR3 is TGTGCCAGCAGCTTACCAATTACAGGGTTAGACCCTAGGCAGTACTTC.